Listed below are T cell receptor beta chains from one sample, sequenced in a study of CD4 T cells in relation to SARS-CoV-2 and coronaviruses. Their specific antigens are unknown. Assay used: immunoSEQ multiplex PCR; TCRdb lists only in-frame clones, some missing. The data show over 15,000 clones, with about 72% seen just once and under 35% held by the top ten. Material: CD4+ T cells from PBMCs, cultured in vitro. These receptors came from a human donor in good health. Each CDR3 is given with its conserved first and last residue. D genes are given only for firm matches. Some rows mark clone size as missing; the rest say once, few, many or name a class of expanded clone.

J gene: TRBJ1-6; clone size: .; D gene: TRBD1; V gene: TRBV2; CDR3 protein: CASSPSGQINSPLHF; CDR3 DNA: TGTGCCAGCAGTCCCTCGGGACAGATCAATTCACCCCTCCACTTT
J gene: TRBJ2-3; clone size: .; D gene: .; V gene: TRBV6-4; CDR3 protein: CASSDSATDTQYF; CDR3 DNA: TGTGCCAGCAGTGACTCTGCCACAGATACGCAGTATTTT
J gene: TRBJ2-3; clone size: few; D gene: .; V gene: TRBV7-3; CDR3 protein: CASSLVPGSTDTQYF; CDR3 DNA: TGTGCCAGCAGCTTAGTGCCAGGCAGCACAGATACGCAGTATTTT
J gene: TRBJ1-4; clone size: .; D gene: .; V gene: TRBV7-9; CDR3 protein: CASSLGGRGRTEKLFF; CDR3 DNA: TGTGCCAGCAGCTTAGGCGGCCGGGGGCGCACTGAAAAACTGTTTTTT
J gene: TRBJ1-2; clone size: .; D gene: .; V gene: TRBV7-9; CDR3 protein: CASSSNEADYGYTF; CDR3 DNA: TGTGCCAGCAGCTCTAACGAAGCGGACTATGGCTACACCTTC
J gene: TRBJ2-5; clone size: .; D gene: .; V gene: TRBV12-5; CDR3 protein: CASGSGAQYF; CDR3 DNA: TGTGCTAGTGGTTCCGGAGCCCAGTACTTC
J gene: TRBJ2-1; clone size: few; D gene: TRBD2; V gene: TRBV4-2; CDR3 protein: CASSQDGGGRAWNEQFF; CDR3 DNA: TGTGCCAGCAGCCAAGATGGGGGCGGGAGGGCCTGGAATGAGCAGTTCTTC
J gene: TRBJ1-1; clone size: .; D gene: .; V gene: TRBV5-6; CDR3 protein: CASSSGEAEAFF; CDR3 DNA: TGTGCCAGCAGCTCCGGGGAGGCTGAAGCTTTCTTT
J gene: TRBJ1-3; clone size: .; D gene: .; V gene: TRBV30; CDR3 protein: CAWIFGTGNTIYF; CDR3 DNA: TGTGCCTGGATCTTTGGAACTGGAAACACCATATATTTT
J gene: TRBJ2-7; clone size: .; D gene: TRBD1; V gene: TRBV25-1; CDR3 protein: CASSQTGTGGYEQYF; CDR3 DNA: TGTGCCAGCAGTCAAACCGGGACAGGGGGCTACGAGCAGTACTTC
J gene: TRBJ1-5; clone size: .; D gene: .; V gene: TRBV12-3/TRBV12-4; CDR3 protein: CASKAGNQPQHF; CDR3 DNA: TGTGCCAGCAAAGCAGGCAATCAGCCCCAGCATTTT
J gene: TRBJ2-1; clone size: few; D gene: .; V gene: TRBV5-1; CDR3 protein: CASGSDNEQFF; CDR3 DNA: TGCGCCAGCGGGTCGGACAATGAGCAGTTCTTC
J gene: TRBJ1-6; clone size: .; D gene: .; V gene: TRBV4-1; CDR3 protein: CASSQPPDEFLTYNSPLHF; CDR3 DNA: TGCGCCAGCAGCCAACCCCCAGACGAGTTCCTCACCTATAATTCACCCCTCCACTTT
J gene: TRBJ2-7; clone size: .; D gene: TRBD2; V gene: TRBV6-2/TRBV6-3; CDR3 protein: CASSYPAGGLIGEQYF; CDR3 DNA: TGTGCCAGCAGTTACCCAGCGGGAGGGTTGATCGGAGAGCAGTACTTC
J gene: TRBJ2-5; clone size: .; D gene: .; V gene: TRBV5-6; CDR3 protein: CASSYSFDIETQYF; CDR3 DNA: TGTGCCAGCAGCTATTCCTTCGACATTGAGACCCAGTACTTC
J gene: TRBJ2-7; clone size: .; D gene: .; V gene: TRBV19; CDR3 protein: CASRNRRELLQYF; CDR3 DNA: TGTGCCAGTAGGAACAGAAGGGAGCTCTTACAGTACTTC
J gene: TRBJ2-1; clone size: once; D gene: .; V gene: TRBV30; CDR3 protein: CAWKERPYNEQFF; CDR3 DNA: TGTGCCTGGAAAGAGCGGCCTTACAATGAGCAGTTCTTC
J gene: TRBJ1-4; clone size: .; D gene: .; V gene: TRBV18; CDR3 protein: CASSQQGPGSGKLFF; CDR3 DNA: TGTGCCAGCTCACAACAGGGACCAGGGTCAGGAAAACTGTTTTTT
J gene: TRBJ2-3; clone size: .; D gene: .; V gene: TRBV18; CDR3 protein: CASSPPGGTDTQYF; CDR3 DNA: TGTGCCAGCTCACCACCGGGGGGCACAGATACGCAGTATTTT
J gene: TRBJ1-1; clone size: few; D gene: .; V gene: TRBV29-1; CDR3 protein: CSVGILNTEAFF; CDR3 DNA: TGCAGCGTGGGGATTCTCAACACTGAAGCTTTCTTT
J gene: TRBJ2-1; clone size: .; D gene: .; V gene: TRBV4-1; CDR3 protein: CASSQVDRNNEQFF; CDR3 DNA: TGCGCCAGCAGCCAAGTCGATAGAAATAATGAGCAGTTCTTC
J gene: TRBJ2-4; clone size: .; D gene: .; V gene: TRBV3-1/TRBV3-2; CDR3 protein: CASSQDETIAKNIQYF; CDR3 DNA: TGTGCCAGCAGCCAAGATGAAACTATAGCCAAAAACATTCAGTACTTC
J gene: TRBJ2-7; clone size: .; D gene: .; V gene: TRBV20-1; CDR3 protein: CSARVDYEQYF; CDR3 DNA: TGCAGTGCTAGAGTCGATTACGAGCAGTACTTC
J gene: TRBJ1-1; clone size: few; D gene: TRBD1; V gene: TRBV4-1; CDR3 protein: CASSQAGQGVMNTEAFF; CDR3 DNA: TGCGCCAGCAGCCAAGCGGGACAGGGTGTCATGAACACTGAAGCTTTCTTT